These T cell receptor beta chains were read from a single sample in a study of a mutant IDH1 vaccine in newly diagnosed glioma. TCRdb keeps only in-frame clones here, not all; method: immunoSEQ multiplex PCR. The table lists about 83,000 clones, 91% of them singletons. No antigen is known for these receptors. This sample comprised PBMCs, obtained from a glioma patient whose treatment included an IDH1 peptide vaccine. These receptor sequences come from a woman aged 45-59 years with glioma. Each CDR3 is given with its conserved first and last residue. Each record gives: J gene, V gene, D gene, clone size, CDR3 DNA, CDR3 protein. D genes are given only for firm matches. Rows may omit the clone size; those that give it use once, few, many or a size class.

j_gene: TRBJ2-3; v_gene: TRBV27; d_gene: NA; abundance: once; CDR3nt: TGTGCCAGCAGGTCATTTAAGTATACAGATACGCAGTATTTT; CDR3aa: CASRSFKYTDTQYF
j_gene: TRBJ2-7; v_gene: TRBV5-5; d_gene: NA; abundance: NA; CDR3nt: TGTGCCAGCAGCTTGGCCCGGGTAGTGGTAGGCTCCTCCTACGAGCAGTACTTC; CDR3aa: CASSLARVVVGSSYEQYF
j_gene: TRBJ1-3; v_gene: TRBV5-1; d_gene: NA; abundance: NA; CDR3nt: TGCGCCAGCAGCAAACAGGGATCCGGAAACACCATATATTTT; CDR3aa: CASSKQGSGNTIYF
j_gene: TRBJ2-7; v_gene: TRBV2; d_gene: TRBD2; abundance: NA; CDR3nt: TGTGCCAGCAGTGAAGCGACTAGCGGACTCTACGAGCAGTACTTC; CDR3aa: CASSEATSGLYEQYF
j_gene: TRBJ1-3; v_gene: TRBV20-1; d_gene: NA; abundance: once; CDR3nt: TGCAGTGCCGAACAGGGAAACACCATATATTTT; CDR3aa: CSAEQGNTIYF
j_gene: TRBJ2-7; v_gene: TRBV9; d_gene: NA; abundance: once; CDR3nt: TGTGCCAGCAGCCCCAATGTGGCAGGGACATACGAGCAGTACTTC; CDR3aa: CASSPNVAGTYEQYF
j_gene: TRBJ2-7; v_gene: TRBV5-1; d_gene: NA; abundance: NA; CDR3nt: TGCGCCAGCAGCACAAAGACAGGCGCCTACGAGCAGTACTTC; CDR3aa: CASSTKTGAYEQYF
j_gene: TRBJ2-1; v_gene: TRBV28; d_gene: TRBD1; abundance: NA; CDR3nt: TGTGCCAGCAGTTTGTTAGGGACAGAGCTCCTACGGTCCTACAATGAGCAGTTCTTC; CDR3aa: CASSLLGTELLRSYNEQFF
j_gene: TRBJ1-4; v_gene: TRBV9; d_gene: NA; abundance: NA; CDR3nt: TGTGCCAGCAGCGTCGCAGGAACGGAGTATGAAAAACTGTTTTTT; CDR3aa: CASSVAGTEYEKLFF
j_gene: TRBJ1-5; v_gene: TRBV5-1; d_gene: NA; abundance: NA; CDR3nt: TGCGCCAGCAGCGCCGGGACACGGAATCAGCCCCAGCATTTT; CDR3aa: CASSAGTRNQPQHF
j_gene: TRBJ2-5; v_gene: TRBV28; d_gene: NA; abundance: once; CDR3nt: TGTGCCAGCAGCCTGAGCATGGAGACCCAGTACTTC; CDR3aa: CASSLSMETQYF
j_gene: TRBJ2-1; v_gene: TRBV11-3; d_gene: TRBD2; abundance: NA; CDR3nt: TGTGCCAGCAGCCCCTTGGCGGGAGGGCCGGGTGAGCAGTTCTTC; CDR3aa: CASSPLAGGPGEQFF
j_gene: TRBJ2-6; v_gene: TRBV15; d_gene: NA; abundance: NA; CDR3nt: TGTGCCACCAGCAGAGATATCACTGGGGCCAACGTCCTGACTTTC; CDR3aa: CATSRDITGANVLTF
j_gene: TRBJ1-2; v_gene: TRBV28; d_gene: NA; abundance: NA; CDR3nt: TGTGCCAGCAGTTGGGGACCAGGGGACTATGGCTACACCTTC; CDR3aa: CASSWGPGDYGYTF
j_gene: TRBJ2-7; v_gene: TRBV28; d_gene: TRBD2; abundance: NA; CDR3nt: TGTGCCAGCAGTTCACCCGGACTAGCGGGAGGGAAGTACGAGCAGTACTTC; CDR3aa: CASSSPGLAGGKYEQYF
j_gene: TRBJ1-3; v_gene: TRBV11-2; d_gene: NA; abundance: NA; CDR3nt: TGTGCCAGCAGCTTATGCCTCTCTGGAAACACCATATATTTT; CDR3aa: CASSLCLSGNTIYF
j_gene: TRBJ2-3; v_gene: TRBV7-9; d_gene: TRBD2; abundance: NA; CDR3nt: TGTGCCAGCATCCTAGCGGGATTATACACAGATACGCAGTATTTT; CDR3aa: CASILAGLYTDTQYF
j_gene: TRBJ1-1; v_gene: TRBV14; d_gene: TRBD1; abundance: NA; CDR3nt: TGTGCCAGCAGTCGACAGGGAGGCACTGAAGCTTTCTTT; CDR3aa: CASSRQGGTEAFF
j_gene: TRBJ1-1; v_gene: TRBV7-6; d_gene: NA; abundance: NA; CDR3nt: TGTGCCAGCAGCAACAGATGGCCAGAGAACACTGAAGCTTTCTTT; CDR3aa: CASSNRWPENTEAFF
j_gene: TRBJ1-1; v_gene: TRBV7-3; d_gene: NA; abundance: NA; CDR3nt: TGTGCCAGCAGCGCCCTCCAGACGAACACTGAAGCTTTCTTT; CDR3aa: CASSALQTNTEAFF
j_gene: TRBJ2-7; v_gene: TRBV6-5; d_gene: NA; abundance: few; CDR3nt: TGTGCCAGCAGTTACTCGAATAGCGGCGTATACGAGCAGTACTTC; CDR3aa: CASSYSNSGVYEQYF
j_gene: TRBJ2-7; v_gene: TRBV20-1; d_gene: NA; abundance: NA; CDR3nt: TGCAGTGCTAGATCTCGGGACGAGCAGTACTTC; CDR3aa: CSARSRDEQYF
j_gene: TRBJ2-1; v_gene: TRBV27; d_gene: TRBD2; abundance: NA; CDR3nt: TGTGCCAGCAGTTTAGCGGGAGGGCCAAATGAGCAGTTCTTC; CDR3aa: CASSLAGGPNEQFF
j_gene: TRBJ2-5; v_gene: TRBV2; d_gene: TRBD2; abundance: NA; CDR3nt: TGTGCCAGCAGTACACTAGCGGGGCCTCAAGAGACCCAGTACTTC; CDR3aa: CASSTLAGPQETQYF
j_gene: TRBJ1-1; v_gene: TRBV5-1; d_gene: NA; abundance: NA; CDR3nt: TGCGCCAGCCAGGAGACCGTGAACACTGAAGCTTTCTTT; CDR3aa: CASQETVNTEAFF
j_gene: TRBJ2-7; v_gene: TRBV5-8; d_gene: NA; abundance: once; CDR3nt: TGTGCCAGCAGCCTTTGGGGTTCTGGTGAGCAGTACTTC; CDR3aa: CASSLWGSGEQYF
j_gene: TRBJ2-1; v_gene: TRBV2; d_gene: TRBD2; abundance: NA; CDR3nt: TGTGCCAGCAGCGGGAAAGCGGGATCGGCCCATGAGCAGTTCTTC; CDR3aa: CASSGKAGSAHEQFF
j_gene: TRBJ1-1; v_gene: TRBV5-4; d_gene: TRBD1; abundance: NA; CDR3nt: TGTGCCAGCAGTCCGACAGGGGGCTTCACTGAAGCTTTCTTT; CDR3aa: CASSPTGGFTEAFF
j_gene: TRBJ2-5; v_gene: TRBV19; d_gene: TRBD2; abundance: NA; CDR3nt: TGTGCCAGTACCCCCGGGACTAGCGGGAGAGAGACCCAGTACTTC; CDR3aa: CASTPGTSGRETQYF
j_gene: TRBJ2-2; v_gene: TRBV15; d_gene: NA; abundance: NA; CDR3nt: TGTGCCACCAGGTCGGAGCGACCGCGCACCGGGGAGCTGTTTTTT; CDR3aa: CATRSERPRTGELFF
j_gene: TRBJ2-2; v_gene: TRBV6-1; d_gene: TRBD1; abundance: NA; CDR3nt: TGTGCCAGCAGCGGGACAGGGGACACCGGGGAGCTGTTTTTT; CDR3aa: CASSGTGDTGELFF
j_gene: TRBJ2-5; v_gene: TRBV7-3; d_gene: NA; abundance: NA; CDR3nt: TGTGCCAGCAGCCCCTCGGACGGTCAAGTTAAATACTTC; CDR3aa: CASSPSDGQVKYF
j_gene: TRBJ2-1; v_gene: TRBV9; d_gene: NA; abundance: NA; CDR3nt: TGTGCCAGCAGCGTAGCTACGCGGATCAATGAGCAGTTCTTC; CDR3aa: CASSVATRINEQFF
j_gene: TRBJ2-1; v_gene: TRBV29-1; d_gene: NA; abundance: NA; CDR3nt: TGCAGCGTGACCTGGGGGTACAATGAGCAGTTCTTC; CDR3aa: CSVTWGYNEQFF
j_gene: TRBJ2-7; v_gene: TRBV28; d_gene: TRBD2; abundance: once; CDR3nt: TGTGCCAGCAGTCCCCCTAGCGGGATGTTCTACGAGCAGTACTTC; CDR3aa: CASSPPSGMFYEQYF
j_gene: TRBJ2-1; v_gene: TRBV28; d_gene: TRBD2; abundance: NA; CDR3nt: TGTGCCAGCAGCCGCACCCCCGGGACTAGCTCCTACAATGAGCAGTTCTTC; CDR3aa: CASSRTPGTSSYNEQFF
j_gene: TRBJ2-2; v_gene: TRBV6-4; d_gene: TRBD2; abundance: once; CDR3nt: TGTGCCAGCAGTGGGGGACTAGCAGCCGGGGAGCTGTTTTTT; CDR3aa: CASSGGLAAGELFF
j_gene: TRBJ2-7; v_gene: TRBV6-5; d_gene: NA; abundance: NA; CDR3nt: TGTGCCAGCAGGGGACCCTACGAGCAGTACTTC; CDR3aa: CASRGPYEQYF
j_gene: TRBJ1-6; v_gene: TRBV28; d_gene: TRBD1; abundance: NA; CDR3nt: TGTGCCAGCAGTTTTCAGGGGGCGCGGACACCCCTCCACTTT; CDR3aa: CASSFQGARTPLHF
j_gene: TRBJ2-1; v_gene: TRBV6-5; d_gene: NA; abundance: NA; CDR3nt: TGTGCCAGTAGGAGGGGTCTCAGCTCCTACAATGAGCAGTTCTTC; CDR3aa: CASRRGLSSYNEQFF
j_gene: TRBJ2-7; v_gene: TRBV19; d_gene: NA; abundance: NA; CDR3nt: TGTGCCAGTGGGGCCGGGGTAGCGAGCTCCTACGAGCAGTACTTC; CDR3aa: CASGAGVASSYEQYF